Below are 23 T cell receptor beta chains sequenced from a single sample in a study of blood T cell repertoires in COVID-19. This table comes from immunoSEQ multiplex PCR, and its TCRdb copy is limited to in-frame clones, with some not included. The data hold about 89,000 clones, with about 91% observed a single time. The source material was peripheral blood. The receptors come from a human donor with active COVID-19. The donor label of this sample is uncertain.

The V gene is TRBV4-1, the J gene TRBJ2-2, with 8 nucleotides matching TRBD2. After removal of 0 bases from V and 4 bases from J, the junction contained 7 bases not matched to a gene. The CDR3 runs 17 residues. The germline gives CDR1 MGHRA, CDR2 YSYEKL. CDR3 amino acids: CASSQDEVAGSTGELFF. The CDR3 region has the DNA TGCGCCAGCAGCCAAGATGAAGTAGCGGGGAGCACCGGGGAGCTGTTTTTT.

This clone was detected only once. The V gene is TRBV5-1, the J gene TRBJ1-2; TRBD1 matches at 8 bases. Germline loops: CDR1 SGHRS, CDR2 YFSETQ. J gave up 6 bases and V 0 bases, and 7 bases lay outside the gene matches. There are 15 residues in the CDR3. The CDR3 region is CASSLEVRGLNGYTF. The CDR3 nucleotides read TGCGCCAGCAGCTTGGAAGTCAGGGGGCTGAATGGCTACACCTTC.

CDR3: CASSYRSSSMNTEAFF. CDR3 nucleotides: TGTGCCAGCAGTTACAGGTCCAGTAGCATGAACACTGAAGCTTTCTTT. The V call is TRBV6-5, the J call TRBJ1-1, with no clear D. This CDR3 contains 16 residues. V gave up 2 bases and J gave up 0 bases, with 13 bases separating them. Germline V CDR1 and CDR2: MNHEY, SVGAGI.

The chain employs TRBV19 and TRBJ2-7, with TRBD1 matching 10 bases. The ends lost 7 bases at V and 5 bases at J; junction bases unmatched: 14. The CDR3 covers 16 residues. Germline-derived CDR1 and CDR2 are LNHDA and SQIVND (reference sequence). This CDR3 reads CASNDRGRGRLHEQYF. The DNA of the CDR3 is TGTGCCAGTAATGACAGGGGGCGCGGTCGGCTCCACGAGCAGTACTTC. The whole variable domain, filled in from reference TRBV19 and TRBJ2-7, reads DGGITQSPKYLFRKEGQNVTLSCEQNLNHDAMYWYRQDPGQGLRLIYYSQIVNDFQKGDIAEGYSVSREKKESFPLTVTSAQKNPTAFYLCASNDRGRGRLHEQYFGPGTRLTVT.

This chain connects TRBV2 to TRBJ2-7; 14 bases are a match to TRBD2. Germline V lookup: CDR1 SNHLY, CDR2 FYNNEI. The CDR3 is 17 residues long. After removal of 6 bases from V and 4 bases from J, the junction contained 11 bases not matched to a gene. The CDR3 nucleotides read TGTGCCAGCAGCGCCGGGACTAGCGGGGGCCTTTATTACGAGCAGTACTTC. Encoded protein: CASSAGTSGGLYYEQYF. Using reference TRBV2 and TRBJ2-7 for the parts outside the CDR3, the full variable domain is EPEVTQTPSHQVTQMGQEVILRCVPISNHLYFYWYRQILGQKVEFLVSFYNNEISEKSEIFDDQFSVERPDGSNFTLKIRSTKLEDSAMYFCASSAGTSGGLYYEQYFGPGTRLTVT.

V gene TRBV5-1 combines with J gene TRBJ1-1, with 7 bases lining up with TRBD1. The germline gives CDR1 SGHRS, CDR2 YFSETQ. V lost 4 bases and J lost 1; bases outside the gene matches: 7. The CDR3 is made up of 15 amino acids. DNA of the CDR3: TGCGCCAGCAGCGTGGGTCGGACAGGGAACACTGAAGCTTTCTTT. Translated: CASSVGRTGNTEAFF.

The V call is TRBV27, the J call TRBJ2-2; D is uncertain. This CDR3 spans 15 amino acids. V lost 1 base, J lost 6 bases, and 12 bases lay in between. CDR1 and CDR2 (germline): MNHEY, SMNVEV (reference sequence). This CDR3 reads CASSLYSFGPGELFF. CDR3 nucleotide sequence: TGTGCCAGCAGTTTATATAGCTTTGGCCCCGGGGAGCTGTTTTTT.

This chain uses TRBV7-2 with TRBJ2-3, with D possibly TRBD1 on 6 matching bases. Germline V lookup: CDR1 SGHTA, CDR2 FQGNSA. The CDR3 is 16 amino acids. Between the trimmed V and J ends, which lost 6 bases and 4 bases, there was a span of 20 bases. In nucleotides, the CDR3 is TGTGCCAGCAGTGAATCCGGGACAACAGACCCAGATACGCAGTATTTT. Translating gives CASSESGTTDPDTQYF.

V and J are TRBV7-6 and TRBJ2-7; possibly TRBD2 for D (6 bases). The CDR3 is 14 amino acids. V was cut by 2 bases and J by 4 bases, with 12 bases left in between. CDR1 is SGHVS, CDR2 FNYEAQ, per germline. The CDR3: CASSLIGRIYEQYF. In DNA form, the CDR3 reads TGTGCCAGCAGCTTAATAGGGAGGATATACGAGCAGTACTTC.

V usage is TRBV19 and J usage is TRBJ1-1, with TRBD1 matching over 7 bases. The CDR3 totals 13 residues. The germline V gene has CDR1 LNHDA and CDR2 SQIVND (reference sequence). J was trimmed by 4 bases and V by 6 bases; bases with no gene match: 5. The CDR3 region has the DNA TGTGCCAGTAGAGCACCAGGGGGCACTGAAGCTTTCTTT. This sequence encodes CASRAPGGTEAFF.

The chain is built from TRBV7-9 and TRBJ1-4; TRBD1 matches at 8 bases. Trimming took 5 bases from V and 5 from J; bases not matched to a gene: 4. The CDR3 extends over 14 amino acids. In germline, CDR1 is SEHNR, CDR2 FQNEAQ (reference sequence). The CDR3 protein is CASSQDRVNEKLFF. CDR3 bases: TGTGCCAGCAGCCAGGACAGGGTAAATGAAAAACTGTTTTTT.

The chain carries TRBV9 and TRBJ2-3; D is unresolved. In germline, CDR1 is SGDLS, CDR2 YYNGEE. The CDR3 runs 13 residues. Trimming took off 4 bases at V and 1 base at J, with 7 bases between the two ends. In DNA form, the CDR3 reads TGTGCCAGCAGCCTTTCCGGCACAGATACGCAGTATTTT. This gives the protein CASSLSGTDTQYF.

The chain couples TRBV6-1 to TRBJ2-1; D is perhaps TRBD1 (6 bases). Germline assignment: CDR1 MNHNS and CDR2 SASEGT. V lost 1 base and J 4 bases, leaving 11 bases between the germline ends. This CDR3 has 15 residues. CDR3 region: CASSEGAGVYNEQFF. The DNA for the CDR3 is TGTGCCAGCAGTGAAGGGGCAGGGGTTTACAATGAGCAGTTCTTC.

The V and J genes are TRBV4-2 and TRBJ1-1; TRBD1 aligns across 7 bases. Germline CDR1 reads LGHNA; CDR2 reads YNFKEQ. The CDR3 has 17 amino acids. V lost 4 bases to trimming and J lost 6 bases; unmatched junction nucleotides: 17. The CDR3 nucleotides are TGTGCCAGCAGCCGATTCCGGACAGGAGAGCTGAAAGCTGAAGCTTTCTTT. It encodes CASSRFRTGELKAEAFF.

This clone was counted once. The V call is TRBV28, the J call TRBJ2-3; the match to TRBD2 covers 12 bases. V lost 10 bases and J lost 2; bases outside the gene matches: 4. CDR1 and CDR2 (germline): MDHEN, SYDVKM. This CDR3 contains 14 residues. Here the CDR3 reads CAIGLAGFTDTQYF. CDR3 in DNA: TGTGCCATCGGACTAGCGGGGTTCACAGATACGCAGTATTTT.

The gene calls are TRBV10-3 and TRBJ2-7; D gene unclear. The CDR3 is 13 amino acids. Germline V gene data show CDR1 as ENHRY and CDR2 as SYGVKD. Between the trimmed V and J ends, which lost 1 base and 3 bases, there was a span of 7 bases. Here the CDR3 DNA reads TGTGCCATCAGTGAGTTCCCTTACTACGAGCAGTACTTC. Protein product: CAISEFPYYEQYF.

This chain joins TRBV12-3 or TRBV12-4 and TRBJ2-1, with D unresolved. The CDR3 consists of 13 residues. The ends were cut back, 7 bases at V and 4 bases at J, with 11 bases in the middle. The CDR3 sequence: CASKDSTYNEQFF. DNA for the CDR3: TGTGCCAGCAAAGACTCGACGTACAATGAGCAGTTCTTC.

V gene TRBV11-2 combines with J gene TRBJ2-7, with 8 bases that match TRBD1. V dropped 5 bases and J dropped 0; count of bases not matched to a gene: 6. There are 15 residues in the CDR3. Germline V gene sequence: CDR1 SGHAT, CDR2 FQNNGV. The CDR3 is CASSDRGQDSYEQYF. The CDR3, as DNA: TGTGCCAGCAGCGACCGGGGACAGGACTCCTACGAGCAGTACTTC.

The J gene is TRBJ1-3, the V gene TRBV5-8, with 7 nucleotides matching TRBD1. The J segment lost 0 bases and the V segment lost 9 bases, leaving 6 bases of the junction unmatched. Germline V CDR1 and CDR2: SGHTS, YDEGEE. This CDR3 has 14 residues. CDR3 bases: TGTGCCACCACCGCAGGGGGCTCTGGAAACACCATATATTTT. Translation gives CATTAGGSGNTIYF.

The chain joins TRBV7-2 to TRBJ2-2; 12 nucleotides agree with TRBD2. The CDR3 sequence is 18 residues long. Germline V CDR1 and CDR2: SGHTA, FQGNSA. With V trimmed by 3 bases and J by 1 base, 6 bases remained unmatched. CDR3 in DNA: TGTGCCAGCAGCTTGGCAAGACTAGCGGGGGAGAACACCGGGGAGCTGTTTTTT. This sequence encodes CASSLARLAGENTGELFF.

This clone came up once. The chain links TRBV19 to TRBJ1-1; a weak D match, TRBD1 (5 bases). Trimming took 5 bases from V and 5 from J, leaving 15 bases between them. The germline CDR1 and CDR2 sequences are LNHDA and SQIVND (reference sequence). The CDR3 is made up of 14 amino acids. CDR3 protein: CASSQTELWTEAFF. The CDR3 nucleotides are TGTGCCAGTAGTCAGACAGAATTGTGGACTGAAGCTTTCTTT.

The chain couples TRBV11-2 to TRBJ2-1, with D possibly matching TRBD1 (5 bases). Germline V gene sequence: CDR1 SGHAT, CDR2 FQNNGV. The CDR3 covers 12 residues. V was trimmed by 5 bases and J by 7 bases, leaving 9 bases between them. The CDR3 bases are TGTGCCAGCAGCGCCTCAGGGAATGAGCAGTTCTTC. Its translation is CASSASGNEQFF. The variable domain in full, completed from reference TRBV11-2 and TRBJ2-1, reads EAGVAQSPRYKIIEKRQSVAFWCNPISGHATLYWYQQILGQGPKLLIQFQNNGVVDDSQLPKDRFSAERLKGVDSTLKIQPAKLEDSAVYLCASSASGNEQFFGPGTRLTVL.

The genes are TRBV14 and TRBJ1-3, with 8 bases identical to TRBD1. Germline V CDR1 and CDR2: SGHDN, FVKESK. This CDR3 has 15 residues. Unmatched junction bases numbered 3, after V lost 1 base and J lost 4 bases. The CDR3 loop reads CASSQGQGKGNTIYF. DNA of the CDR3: TGTGCCAGCAGCCAAGGACAGGGGAAAGGAAACACCATATATTTT.